The 14 T cell receptor beta chains presented below share a single source sample, sequenced in a study of cytomegalovirus exposure and HLA in healthy donors. The PCR ran on 60 Vbeta and 13 Jbeta primers. Libraries were prepared by immunoSEQ multiplex PCR; TCRdb keeps only in-frame clonotypes and omits some of them. The repertoire holds approximately 110,000 clones, with roughly two thirds as singletons. The source material was PBMCs. Receptors were obtained from a man between 18 and 29 years old in good health and CMV-seropositive.

The chain has TRBV2 and TRBJ1-1, with TRBD1 as a possible D gene (6 bases). The CDR3 spans 13 residues. Germline loops: CDR1 SNHLY, CDR2 FYNNEI. V lost 6 bases and J 1 base, leaving 9 bases between the germline ends. CDR3 coding DNA: TGTGCCAGCAGGGACAGTACGAACACTGAAGCTTTCTTT. This codes for CASRDSTNTEAFF.

The chain couples TRBV10-2 to TRBJ2-1; no firm D call. CDR3 length: 14 residues. Trimming removed 6 bases from V and 5 bases from J, with 14 bases in between. Looked up from germline, CDR1 is WSHSY and CDR2 is SAAADI. Here the CDR3 reads CASRKYENNNEQFF. The CDR3 bases are TGCGCCAGCAGGAAGTATGAAAACAACAATGAGCAGTTCTTC.

V usage is TRBV15 and J usage is TRBJ2-7; 8 bases agree with TRBD1. The CDR3 length is 15 residues. The V gene's germline CDR1 is LNHNV and CDR2 YYDKDF (reference sequence). The V gene end was trimmed by 5 bases and the J gene end by 3 bases; junction bases not matched to a gene: 9. CDR3 sequence reads: CATSGPDRGFYEQYF. CDR3 in DNA: TGTGCCACCAGCGGCCCCGACAGGGGTTTCTACGAGCAGTACTTC.

The chain uses TRBV2 and TRBJ2-1; 7 bases map to TRBD1. The V gene end was trimmed by 5 bases and the J gene end by 7 bases; junction bases not matched to a gene: 2. Germline CDR1 and CDR2: SNHLY and FYNNEI. The CDR3 runs to 12 residues. Here the CDR3 reads CASSRRGNEQFF. DNA of the CDR3: TGTGCCAGCAGTCGCAGGGGGAATGAGCAGTTCTTC.

The rearrangement uses TRBV30 and TRBJ2-3; 15 bases agree with TRBD2. With 2 bases clipped from V and 6 bases from J, the junction kept 6 bases outside the gene matches. There are 16 residues in the CDR3. Germline V CDR1 and CDR2: GTSNPN, SVGIG (reference sequence). The CDR3 DNA is TGTGCCTGGAGTATGGGACTAGCGGGGGGTCGGGATACGCAGTATTTT. Translating gives CAWSMGLAGGRDTQYF.

V and J are TRBV5-1 and TRBJ2-3; 8 bases are shared with TRBD2. Germline V CDR1 and CDR2: SGHRS, YFSETQ. With V trimmed by 0 bases and J by 4 bases, 4 bases remained unmatched. The CDR3 sequence is 15 residues long. In nucleotides, the CDR3 is TGCGCCAGCAGCTTGGAGGGACTAGGCCCAGATACGCAGTATTTT. It encodes CASSLEGLGPDTQYF.

The V gene is TRBV5-1, the J gene TRBJ1-4; TRBD1 is a possible D gene (5 bases). The germline V gene encodes CDR1 SGHRS and CDR2 YFSETQ. Trimming took 5 bases from V and 6 from J, leaving 14 bases between them. CDR3 size: 14 residues. CDR3 residues: CASRSPGGDEKLFF. The DNA of the CDR3 is TGCGCCAGCAGGTCCCCGGGGGGAGATGAAAAACTGTTTTTT. The full variable domain, its missing parts supplied by reference TRBV5-1 and TRBJ1-4, is KAGVTQTPRYLIKTRGQQVTLSCSPISGHRSVSWYQQTPGQGLQFLFEYFSETQRNKGNFPGRFSGRQFSNSRSEMNVSTLELGDSALYLCASRSPGGDEKLFFGSGTQLSVL.

The genes are TRBV15 and TRBJ2-1; 11 bases align to TRBD2. V lost 4 bases to trimming and J lost 11 bases; unmatched junction nucleotides: 10. Looked up from germline, CDR1 is LNHNV and CDR2 is YYDKDF (reference sequence). CDR3 length: 15 amino acids. The CDR3 loop reads CATSNQASGGRQQFF. CDR3 nucleotides: TGTGCCACCAGCAATCAGGCTAGCGGGGGGCGACAGCAGTTCTTC.

This sequence joins TRBV7-6 and TRBJ2-5; 7 bases match TRBD2. The ends lost 7 bases at V and 1 base at J; junction bases unmatched: 9. Germline CDR1 and CDR2: SGHVS and FNYEAQ. The CDR3 sequence is 15 residues long. The CDR3 reads CASTLEGTTQETQYF. The DNA for the CDR3 is TGTGCCAGCACCCTCGAGGGGACTACCCAAGAGACCCAGTACTTC.

V usage is TRBV4-2 and J usage is TRBJ1-2; D uncertain. CDR3 length equals 15 residues. Trimming took off 0 bases at V and 3 bases at J, with 11 bases between the two ends. From germline, CDR1 is LGHNA and CDR2 YNFKEQ. In DNA, the CDR3 is TGTGCCAGCAGCCAAGATCCTTACGCGGACTATGGCTACACCTTC. Its translation is CASSQDPYADYGYTF.

The rearrangement uses TRBV6-6 and TRBJ2-3; D might be TRBD1 (6 bases). CDR3 length: 14 amino acids. Trimming pared 5 bases from V and 6 bases from J, leaving 15 bases between. Looked up from germline, CDR1 is MNHNY and CDR2 is SVGAGI (reference sequence). CDR3 in amino acids: CASSNTGTIDTQYF. The CDR3 bases are TGTGCCAGCAGTAATACCGGGACAATTGATACGCAGTATTTT.

This clone came up a few times. The chain recombines TRBV10-1 with TRBJ2-7, with TRBD1 matching over 9 bases. V gave up 6 bases and J gave up 1 base; unmatched junction bases: 7. In germline, CDR1 is WNHNN, CDR2 SYGVQD (reference sequence). CDR3 length: 15 amino acids. CDR3 residues: CASRAGTGISYEQYV. CDR3 DNA: TGCGCCAGCAGAGCCGGGACAGGGATTTCCTACGAGCAGTACGTC.

This clone was detected ten times or more. The V and J genes are TRBV28 and TRBJ2-5, with 9 bases that match TRBD1. Looked up from germline, CDR1 is MDHEN and CDR2 is SYDVKM. This CDR3 has 18 residues. Germline trimming cut 3 bases from V and 0 bases from J; bases unmatched to any gene: 11. CDR3 sequence (DNA): TGTGCCAGCAGTTTCGGAGGACAGGGGCCGGAGGACCAAGAGACCCAGTACTTC. Amino acid sequence: CASSFGGQGPEDQETQYF.

The rearrangement links TRBV7-2 to TRBJ1-3; D is perhaps TRBD1 (5 bases). The V end lost 7 bases, the J end lost 3 bases, and 13 bases lay between the germline ends. The CDR3 contains 14 residues. Germline assignment: CDR1 SGHTA and CDR2 FQGNSA. The CDR3 nucleotides read TGTGCCAGCACCGGGGGGAACAATGGAAACACCATATATTTT. The encoded protein is CASTGGNNGNTIYF.